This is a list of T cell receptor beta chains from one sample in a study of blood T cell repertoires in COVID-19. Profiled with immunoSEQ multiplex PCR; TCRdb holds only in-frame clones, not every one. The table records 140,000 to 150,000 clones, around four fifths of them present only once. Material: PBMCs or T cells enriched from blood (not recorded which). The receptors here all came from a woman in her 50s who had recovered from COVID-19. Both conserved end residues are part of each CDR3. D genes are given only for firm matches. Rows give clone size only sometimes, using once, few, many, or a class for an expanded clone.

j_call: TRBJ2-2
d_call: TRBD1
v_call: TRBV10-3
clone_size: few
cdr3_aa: CAISDYSGQGKNTGELFF
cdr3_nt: TGTGCCATCAGTGACTACTCAGGACAGGGAAAGAACACCGGGGAGCTGTTTTTT

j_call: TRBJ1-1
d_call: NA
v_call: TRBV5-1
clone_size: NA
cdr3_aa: CASILEEGTEAFF
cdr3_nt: TGCGCCAGTATCCTAGAGGAGGGCACTGAAGCTTTCTTT

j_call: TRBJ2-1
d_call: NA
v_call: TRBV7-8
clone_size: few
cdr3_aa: CASSLMGLEGLEQFF
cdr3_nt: TGTGCCAGCAGTTTGATGGGCTTGGAGGGTCTTGAGCAGTTCTTC

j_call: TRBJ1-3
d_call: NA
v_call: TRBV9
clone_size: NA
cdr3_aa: CASSPTGSSGNTIYF
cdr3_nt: TGTGCCAGCAGCCCAACGGGGAGCTCTGGAAACACCATATATTTT

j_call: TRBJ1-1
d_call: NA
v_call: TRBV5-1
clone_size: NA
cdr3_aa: CASSLDLRVGAFF
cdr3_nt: TGCGCCAGCAGCTTGGATTTGAGGGTCGGAGCTTTCTTT

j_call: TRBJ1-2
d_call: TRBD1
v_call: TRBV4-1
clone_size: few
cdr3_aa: CASSLIQGKRGYTF
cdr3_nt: TGCGCCAGCAGCCTAATACAGGGGAAGCGTGGCTACACCTTC

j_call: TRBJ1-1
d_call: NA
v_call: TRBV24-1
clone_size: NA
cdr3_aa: CATSDSSGVGTEAFF
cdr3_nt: TGTGCCACCAGTGATTCATCGGGGGTTGGCACTGAAGCTTTCTTT

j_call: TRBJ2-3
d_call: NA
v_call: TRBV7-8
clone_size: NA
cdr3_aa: CASRVGGSSTDTQYF
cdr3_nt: TGTGCCAGCAGAGTCGGTGGTTCTAGCACAGATACGCAGTATTTT

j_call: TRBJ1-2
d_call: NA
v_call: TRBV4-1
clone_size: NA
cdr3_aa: CASSPGGPDPYGYTF
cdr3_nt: TGCGCCAGCAGCCCCGGGGGACCGGACCCCTATGGCTACACCTTC

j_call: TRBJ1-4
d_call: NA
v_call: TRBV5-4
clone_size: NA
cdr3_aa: CASSLDGRSNEKLFF
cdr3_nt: TGTGCCAGCAGCTTGGACGGGAGAAGTAATGAAAAACTGTTTTTT

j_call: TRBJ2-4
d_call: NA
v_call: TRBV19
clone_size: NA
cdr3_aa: CASSIGAGGAKNIQYF
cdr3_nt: TGTGCCAGTAGTATAGGGGCCGGAGGGGCCAAAAACATTCAGTACTTC

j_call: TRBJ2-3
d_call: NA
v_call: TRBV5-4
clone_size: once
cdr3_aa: CASSLQDTQYF
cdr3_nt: TGTGCCAGCAGCTTGCAAGATACGCAGTATTTT

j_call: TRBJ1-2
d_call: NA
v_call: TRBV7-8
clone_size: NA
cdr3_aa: CASSSAQGIYGYTF
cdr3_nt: TGTGCCAGCAGCTCGGCGCAGGGGATCTATGGCTACACCTTC

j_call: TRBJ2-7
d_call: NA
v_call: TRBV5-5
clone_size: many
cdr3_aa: CASSFWGLSGTLSYEQYF
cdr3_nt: TGTGCCAGCAGCTTTTGGGGCCTTTCCGGGACACTATCTTACGAGCAGTACTTC

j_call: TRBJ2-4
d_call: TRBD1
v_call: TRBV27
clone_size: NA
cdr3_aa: CASSSRTGGNIQYF
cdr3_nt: TGTGCCAGCAGTTCGAGGACAGGGGGAAACATTCAGTACTTC

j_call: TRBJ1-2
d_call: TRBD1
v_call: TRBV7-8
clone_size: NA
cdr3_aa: CASSSGQGYYGYTF
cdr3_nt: TGTGCCAGCAGCTCTGGACAGGGTTACTATGGCTACACCTTC

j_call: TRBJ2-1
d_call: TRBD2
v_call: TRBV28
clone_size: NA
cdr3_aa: CASIQWRGGLDNEQFF
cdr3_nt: TGTGCCAGCATCCAATGGCGGGGGGGATTGGACAATGAGCAGTTCTTC

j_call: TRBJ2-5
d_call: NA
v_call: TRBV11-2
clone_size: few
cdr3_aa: CASSALKGERTQYF
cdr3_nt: TGTGCCAGCAGCGCCCTAAAGGGAGAAAGGACCCAGTACTTC

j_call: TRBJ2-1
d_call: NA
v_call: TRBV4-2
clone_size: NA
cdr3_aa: CASSQVGDLVVEQFF
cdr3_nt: TGTGCCAGCAGCCAAGTCGGAGATTTGGTGGTTGAGCAGTTCTTC

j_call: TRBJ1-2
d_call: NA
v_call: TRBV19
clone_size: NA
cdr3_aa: CASSSRYGYTF
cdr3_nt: TGTGCCAGTAGTAGTCGTTATGGCTACACCTTC

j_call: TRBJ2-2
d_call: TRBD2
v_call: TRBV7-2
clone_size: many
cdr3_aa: CASSFRLAGIGELFF
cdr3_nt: TGTGCCAGCAGCTTTCGACTAGCGGGGATCGGGGAGCTGTTTTTT

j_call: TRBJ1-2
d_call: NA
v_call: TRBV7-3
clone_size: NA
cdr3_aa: CASSSGVGYTF
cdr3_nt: TGTGCCAGCAGTTCAGGGGTCGGCTACACCTTC

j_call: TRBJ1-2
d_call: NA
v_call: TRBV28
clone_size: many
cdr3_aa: CASSLLRAFGYTF
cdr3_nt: TGTGCCAGCAGCCTATTACGAGCGTTTGGCTACACCTTC

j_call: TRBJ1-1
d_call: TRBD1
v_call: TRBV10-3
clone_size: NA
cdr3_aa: CAGRGMNTEAFF
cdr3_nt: TGTGCAGGCAGGGGGATGAACACTGAAGCTTTCTTT

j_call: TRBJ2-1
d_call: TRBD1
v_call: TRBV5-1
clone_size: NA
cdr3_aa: CASGPPGTAYNEQFF
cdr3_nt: TGCGCCAGCGGACCTCCCGGGACAGCCTACAATGAGCAATTCTTC